Listed here are 16 T cell receptor beta chains from one sample, sequenced in a study of control samples from healthy donors and cancer patients. Profiling relied on immunoSEQ multiplex PCR, and the TCRdb table lists in-frame clones only, not all of them. The table shows about 180,000 clones, with roughly 89% occurring only once. Sequenced input: blood. All receptors derive from a woman in her forties or fifties in good health.

The rearrangement links TRBV28 to TRBJ1-2; a possible D gene is TRBD1 (5 bases). Trimming cost V 3 bases and J 5 bases, with 10 bases left between them. The CDR3 has 13 residues. Looked up from germline, CDR1 is MDHEN and CDR2 is SYDVKM. The CDR3: CASSFRDWYGYTF. The CDR3 DNA reads as TGTGCCAGCAGTTTCAGGGACTGGTATGGCTACACCTTC.

The V and J genes are TRBV27 and TRBJ1-4, with TRBD1 matching over 9 bases. The trim removed 11 bases at V and 3 bases at J, leaving 10 bases unmatched. The CDR3 spans 15 residues. The germline gives CDR1 MNHEY, CDR2 SMNVEV (reference sequence). DNA for the CDR3: TGTGCCGCGTCCGGGACAGGGTTTGCTAATGAAAAACTGTTTTTT. Translating it yields CAASGTGFANEKLFF. Looking up the rest from reference TRBV27 and TRBJ1-4 gives the full variable domain: EAQVTQNPRYLITVTGKKLTVTCSQNMNHEYMSWYRQDPGLGLRQIYYSMNVEVTDKGDVPEGYKVSRKEKRNFPLILESPSPNQTSLYFCAASGTGFANEKLFFGSGTQLSVL.

J is TRBJ1-2 and V is TRBV7-3; the match to TRBD1 covers 7 bases. The germline V gene has CDR1 SGHTA and CDR2 FQGTGA. Unmatched junction bases numbered 4, after V lost 5 bases and J lost 4 bases. This CDR3 is 13 amino acids long. The CDR3 nucleotides read TGTGCCAGCAGCGACAGACAGGGCTATGGCTACACCTTC. As protein: CASSDRQGYGYTF.

This chain connects TRBV21-1 to TRBJ2-4. TRBV21-1 is tagged as a pseudogene. The CDR3 has 14 amino acids. The CDR3 region is CASSKEWTRNIQYF. The CDR3 DNA follows: TGTGCCAGCAGCAAAGAATGGACGAGAAACATTCAGTACTTC.

This chain uses TRBV27 with TRBJ2-1, with D possibly matching TRBD2 (6 bases). The V gene lost 3 bases and the J gene lost 3 bases, with 12 bases spanning the gap. This CDR3 region has 15 residues. CDR1 is MNHEY and CDR2 is SMNVEV in the germline V gene (reference sequence). CDR3 loop: CASSLGGTYYNEQFF. The CDR3 bases are TGTGCCAGCAGTTTGGGCGGGACCTACTACAATGAGCAGTTCTTC.

CDR3 amino acids: CASSVGSSGGEETQYF. CDR3 DNA sequence: TGTGCCAGCAGCGTAGGATCCAGCGGGGGGGAAGAGACCCAGTACTTC. V usage is TRBV9 and J usage is TRBJ2-5, with 10 bases lining up with TRBD2. The CDR3 runs 16 residues. The germline V gene has CDR1 SGDLS and CDR2 YYNGEE. Trimming cost V 0 bases and J 3 bases; bases outside gene matches: 5.

The J gene is TRBJ2-3, the V gene TRBV11-2; TRBD1 aligns across 7 bases. V lost 7 bases and J lost 2; bases outside the gene matches: 6. CDR3 length: 14 amino acids. CDR1 and CDR2 from the germline V gene are SGHAT and FQNNGV. CDR3 sequence reads: CASTYRGDTDTQYF. DNA of the CDR3: TGTGCCAGCACCTACAGGGGTGACACAGATACGCAGTATTTT.

The V call is TRBV29-1, the J call TRBJ2-7, with TRBD2 identical over 7 bases. The CDR3 has 12 residues. CDR1 and CDR2 (germline): SQVTM, ANQGSEA. V shed 3 bases and J 4 bases; nucleotides not matched to a gene: 3. This CDR3 reads CSVDPGGYEQYF. The CDR3 DNA reads as TGCAGCGTTGACCCCGGGGGGTACGAGCAGTACTTC.

V gene TRBV5-1 combines with J gene TRBJ2-2; maybe TRBD2 (6 bases). V lost 0 bases and J lost 0, with 15 bases in between. CDR3 length: 18 amino acids. Germline loops: CDR1 SGHRS, CDR2 YFSETQ. The CDR3 DNA follows: TGCGCCAGCAGCTTGGTAGTATTGGGGGGTGCGAACACCGGGGAGCTGTTTTTT. It translates to CASSLVVLGGANTGELFF.

J is TRBJ1-2 and V is TRBV5-1; a weak D match, TRBD1 (6 bases). The length of the CDR3 is 13 residues. The V gene lost 4 bases and the J gene lost 12 bases, with 19 bases spanning the gap. Germline lookup yields CDR1 SGHRS and CDR2 YFSETQ. The CDR3 sequence is CASSRGGALENTF. The CDR3 nucleotides are TGCGCCAGCAGCCGGGGGGGCGCTCTCGAAAACACCTTC.

V is TRBV2 and J is TRBJ1-4; D is unresolved. Per the germline V gene, CDR1 is SNHLY and CDR2 is FYNNEI. V lost 3 bases and J 10 bases, leaving 9 bases between the germline ends. The CDR3 is made up of 12 amino acids. The CDR3 loop reads CASSDSSGKLFF. In DNA, the CDR3 is TGTGCCAGCAGTGACAGCTCTGGAAAACTGTTTTTT.

V is TRBV19 and J is TRBJ1-1, with TRBD1 matching 7 bases. The CDR3 totals 16 residues. CDR1 and CDR2 from the germline V gene are LNHDA and SQIVND (reference sequence). Trimming cost V 2 bases and J 6 bases; bases outside gene matches: 12. The CDR3 protein is CASSIRGQPRTPEAFF. In nucleotides, the CDR3 is TGTGCCAGTAGTATAAGGGGACAGCCTCGGACTCCTGAAGCTTTCTTT.

A single count supports this clone. CDR3 bases: TGCGCCAGCAGCTCTCTTACTAGCGGGAGCGGCAATGAGCAGTTCTTC. This gives the protein CASSSLTSGSGNEQFF. The chain combines TRBV5-1 with TRBJ2-1; the match to TRBD2 covers 11 bases. V shed 3 bases, J shed 6 bases, and the junction held 8 bases outside the gene matches. Germline V lookup: CDR1 SGHRS, CDR2 YFSETQ. The CDR3 loop spans 16 amino acids. Supplemented by reference TRBV5-1 and TRBJ2-1, the full variable domain reads KAGVTQTPRYLIKTRGQQVTLSCSPISGHRSVSWYQQTPGQGLQFLFEYFSETQRNKGNFPGRFSGRQFSNSRSEMNVSTLELGDSALYLCASSSLTSGSGNEQFFGPGTRLTVL.

The chain recombines TRBV5-1 with TRBJ2-2; weak D call: TRBD2 (6 bases). The CDR3 totals 18 residues. CDR1 and CDR2 (germline): SGHRS, YFSETQ. Deletions cut 4 bases from V and 2 bases from J, with 21 bases between. The CDR3 loop is CASSRRAGGTLNTGELFF. The CDR3 coding sequence is TGCGCCAGCAGCCGCCGTGCCGGGGGAACCCTAAACACCGGGGAGCTGTTTTTT.

This clone came up once. V is TRBV6-1 and J is TRBJ1-2; the D gene is possibly TRBD1 (6 bases). V lost 2 bases and J 2 bases, leaving 6 bases between the germline ends. Looked up from germline, CDR1 is MNHNS and CDR2 is SASEGT. The CDR3 consists of 13 residues. CDR3 in amino acids: CASSEQGNYGYTF. As DNA, the CDR3 is TGTGCCAGCAGTGAACAGGGGAACTATGGCTACACCTTC.

The chain employs TRBV25-1 and TRBJ2-2, with 9 positions matching TRBD1. The V gene end was trimmed by 4 bases and the J gene end by 5 bases; junction bases not matched to a gene: 11. Germline CDR1 is MGHDK and CDR2 is SYGVNS. The CDR3 is 17 residues long. This CDR3 reads CASSAAEGQGITGELFF. In DNA form, the CDR3 reads TGTGCCAGCAGTGCGGCGGAAGGACAGGGGATTACCGGGGAGCTGTTTTTT.